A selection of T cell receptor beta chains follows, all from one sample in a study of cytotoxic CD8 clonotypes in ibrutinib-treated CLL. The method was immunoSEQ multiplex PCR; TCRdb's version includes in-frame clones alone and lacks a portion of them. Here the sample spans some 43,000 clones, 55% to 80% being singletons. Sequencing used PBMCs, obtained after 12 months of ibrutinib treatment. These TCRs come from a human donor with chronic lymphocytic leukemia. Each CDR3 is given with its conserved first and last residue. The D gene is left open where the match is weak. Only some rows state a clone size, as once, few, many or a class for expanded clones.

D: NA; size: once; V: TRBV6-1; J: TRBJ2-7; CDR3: CASSEGQAHF; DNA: TGTGCCAGCAGTGAAGGACAGGCCCACTTC
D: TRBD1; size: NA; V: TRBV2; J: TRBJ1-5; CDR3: CASRGGQSLNQPQHF; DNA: TGTGCCAGCAGGGGGGGACAGAGTTTGAATCAGCCCCAGCATTTT
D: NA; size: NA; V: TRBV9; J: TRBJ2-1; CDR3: CASRGWSSNEQFF; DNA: TGTGCCAGCAGGGGATGGAGCAGTAATGAGCAGTTCTTC
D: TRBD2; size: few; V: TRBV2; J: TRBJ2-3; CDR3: CASRRTSGEYF; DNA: TGTGCCAGCAGGCGGACTAGCGGCGAGTATTTT
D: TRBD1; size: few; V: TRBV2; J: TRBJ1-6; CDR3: CASRGTGVFSPLHF; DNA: TGTGCCAGCAGGGGGACAGGGGTCTTTTCACCCCTCCACTTT
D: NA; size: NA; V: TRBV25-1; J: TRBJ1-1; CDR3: CASSERRFTEAFF; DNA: TGTGCCAGCAGTGAACGCCGGTTCACTGAAGCTTTCTTT
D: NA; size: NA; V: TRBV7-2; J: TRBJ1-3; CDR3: CASSLAPAENTIYF; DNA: TGTGCCAGCAGCTTAGCGCCCGCAGAAAACACCATATATTTT
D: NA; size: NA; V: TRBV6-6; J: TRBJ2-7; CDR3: CASSYSSSVEQYF; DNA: TGTGCCAGCAGTTACTCAAGCTCGGTCGAGCAGTACTTC
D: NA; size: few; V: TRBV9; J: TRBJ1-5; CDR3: CASSVEGIDNQPQHF; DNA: TGTGCCAGCAGCGTAGAAGGGATTGACAATCAGCCCCAGCATTTT
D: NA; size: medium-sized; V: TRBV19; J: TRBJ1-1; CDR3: CASSIDLTAPTEAFF; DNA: TGTGCCAGTAGTATAGATCTAACAGCCCCCACTGAAGCTTTCTTT
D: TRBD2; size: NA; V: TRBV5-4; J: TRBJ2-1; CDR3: CASSTLASGDYNEQFF; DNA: TGTGCCAGCAGCACGCTGGCTAGCGGGGACTACAATGAGCAGTTCTTC
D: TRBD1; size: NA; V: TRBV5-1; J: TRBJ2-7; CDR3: CASSPNGQTGSYEQYF; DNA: TGCGCCAGCAGCCCAAACGGCCAGACAGGGTCCTACGAGCAGTACTTC
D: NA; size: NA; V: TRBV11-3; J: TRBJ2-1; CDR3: CASSASQGVDYNEQFF; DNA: TGTGCCAGCAGCGCCTCCCAGGGAGTGGACTACAATGAGCAGTTCTTC
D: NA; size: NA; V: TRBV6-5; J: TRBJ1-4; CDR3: CASSPGTAYEKLFF; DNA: TGTGCCAGCAGTCCCGGGACGGCCTATGAAAAACTGTTTTTT
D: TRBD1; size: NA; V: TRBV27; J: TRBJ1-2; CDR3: CASSLRSGTGLNYGYTF; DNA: TGTGCCAGCAGTTTACGGTCCGGGACAGGGTTGAACTATGGCTACACCTTC
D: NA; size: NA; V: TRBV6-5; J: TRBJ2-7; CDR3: CASSADRFPYEQYF; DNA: TGTGCCAGCAGTGCGGACCGTTTCCCCTACGAGCAGTACTTC
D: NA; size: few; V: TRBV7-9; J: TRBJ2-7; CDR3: CASAGGHYEQYF; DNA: TGTGCCAGCGCGGGCGGACACTACGAGCAGTACTTC
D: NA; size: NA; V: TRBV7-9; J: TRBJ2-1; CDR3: CASSLVTGNYNEQFF; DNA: TGTGCCAGCAGCTTAGTGACGGGAAACTACAATGAGCAGTTCTTC
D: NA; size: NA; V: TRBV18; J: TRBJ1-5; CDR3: CASSPLDPNQPQHF; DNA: TGTGCCAGCTCACCACTGGACCCCAATCAGCCCCAGCATTTT
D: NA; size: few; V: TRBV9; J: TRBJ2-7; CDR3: CASSVGAGPGYEQYF; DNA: TGTGCCAGCAGCGTAGGGGCAGGTCCAGGGTACGAGCAGTACTTC
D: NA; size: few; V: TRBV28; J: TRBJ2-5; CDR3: CASTPGTGIGGETQYF; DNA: TGTGCCAGCACCCCCGGTACAGGGATAGGGGGAGAGACCCAGTACTTC
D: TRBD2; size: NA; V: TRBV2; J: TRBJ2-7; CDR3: CASSEWVAGADYEQYF; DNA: TGTGCCAGCAGTGAATGGGTAGCGGGGGCCGACTACGAGCAGTACTTC
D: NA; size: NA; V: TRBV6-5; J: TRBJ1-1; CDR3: CASGGVYTEAFF; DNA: TGTGCCAGCGGTGGGGTTTACACTGAAGCTTTCTTT
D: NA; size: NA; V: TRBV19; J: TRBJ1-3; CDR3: CASSLNRLLYSGNTIYF; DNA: TGTGCCAGTAGTCTGAACAGATTACTCTATTCTGGAAACACCATATATTTT
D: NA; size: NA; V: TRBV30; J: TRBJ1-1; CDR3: CAWSVSQNTEAFF; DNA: TGTGCCTGGAGTGTTAGTCAGAACACTGAAGCTTTCTTT
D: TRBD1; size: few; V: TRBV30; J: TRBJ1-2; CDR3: CAWGDRGTYGYTF; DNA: TGTGCCTGGGGGGACAGGGGGACCTATGGCTACACCTTC
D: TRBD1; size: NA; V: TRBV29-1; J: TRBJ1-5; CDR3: CSVETGAGQPQHF; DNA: TGCAGCGTCGAGACAGGGGCGGGTCAGCCCCAGCATTTT